The rows below give T cell receptor beta chains drawn from one sample of a study of T-cell reconstitution after alpha-beta-depleted transplantation in children. TCRdb called the PCR reads again in MiXCR, with one record for every CDR3 protein. In the table there are around 700,000 distinct CDR3 sequences, over 10% of which are singletons. The sequencing here drew on PBMCs, taken before TCRalphabeta/CD19-depleted stem cell transplant. The origin of the receptors is a girl aged 2 to 10 with congenital amegakaryocytic thrombocytopenia, due to receive a stem cell transplant. Both conserved end residues are part of each CDR3. The D gene is left open where the match is weak. Only some rows state a clone size, as once, few, many or a class for expanded clones.

TRBJ1-5,TRBV19,few,TRBD1,CASSIILRTGDSQPQHF,TGTGCCAGTAGTATCATTCTGCGAACAGGGGATTCTCAGCCCCAGCATTTT
TRBJ2-7,TRBV4-1,many,TRBD2,CASSQTGTSDYEQYF,TGCGCCAGCAGCCAAACCGGGACTAGCGACTACGAGCAGTACTTC
TRBJ2-7,TRBV5-1,-,TRBD2,CASSSMKTSGRANEQYF,TGCGCCAGCAGCTCGATGAAGACTAGCGGGAGGGCCAACGAGCAGTACTTC
TRBJ2-5,TRBV25-1,many,TRBD1,CASSDPGGRETQYF,TGTGCCAGCAGTGATCCAGGGGGCCGTGAGACCCAGTACTTC
TRBJ2-5,TRBV20-1,many,TRBD2,CSARTSVGETQYF,TGCAGTGCCCGGACTAGCGTCGGAGAGACCCAGTACTTC
TRBJ2-2,TRBV11-2,few,-,CASSPTGTYTGELFF,TGTGCCAGCAGCCCCACCGGGACTTACACCGGGGAGCTGTTTTTT
TRBJ1-1,TRBV4-1,-,TRBD1,CASSPPGQGGSEAFF,TGCGCCAGCAGCCCACCGGGACAGGGAGGGTCTGAAGCTTTCTTT
TRBJ2-3,TRBV7-2,-,TRBD2,CASSLTGGTSGSTDTQYF,TGTGCCAGCAGCCTTACCGGGGGGACTAGCGGGAGTACAGATACGCAGTATTTT
TRBJ2-1,TRBV20-1,many,-,CSAPRLEPYNEQFF,TGCAGTGCTCCACGACTAGAACCTTACAATGAGCAGTTCTTC
TRBJ2-1,TRBV5-1,-,TRBD2,CASKETSGYNEQFF,TGCGCCAGCAAGGAGACTAGCGGATACAATGAGCAGTTCTTC
TRBJ2-7,TRBV20-1,-,-,CSASRRYNYEQYF,TGCAGTGCTAGTCGCAGATACAACTACGAGCAGTACTTC
TRBJ2-3,TRBV12-3/TRBV12-4,many,TRBD2,CASSLSGGSSTDTQYF,TGTGCCAGCAGTTTATCGGGAGGCTCTAGCACAGATACGCAGTATTTT
TRBJ1-1,TRBV20-1,many,-,CSATDQNTEAFF,TGCAGTGCCACGGACCAGAACACTGAAGCTTTCTTT
TRBJ2-1,TRBV20-1,-,TRBD2,CSAATSGRTGDEQFF,TGCAGTGCAGCTACTAGCGGGAGGACGGGTGATGAGCAGTTCTTC
TRBJ1-5,TRBV5-1,-,-,CASSPDSNNQPQHF,TGCGCCAGCAGCCCGGACAGCAACAATCAGCCCCAGCATTTT
TRBJ1-1,TRBV5-1,-,-,CASAPDLGTEAFF,TGCGCCAGCGCCCCCGATTTAGGTACTGAAGCTTTCTTT
TRBJ2-5,TRBV29-1,many,-,CSVATSKETQYF,TGCAGCGTAGCGACTAGTAAGGAGACCCAGTACTTC